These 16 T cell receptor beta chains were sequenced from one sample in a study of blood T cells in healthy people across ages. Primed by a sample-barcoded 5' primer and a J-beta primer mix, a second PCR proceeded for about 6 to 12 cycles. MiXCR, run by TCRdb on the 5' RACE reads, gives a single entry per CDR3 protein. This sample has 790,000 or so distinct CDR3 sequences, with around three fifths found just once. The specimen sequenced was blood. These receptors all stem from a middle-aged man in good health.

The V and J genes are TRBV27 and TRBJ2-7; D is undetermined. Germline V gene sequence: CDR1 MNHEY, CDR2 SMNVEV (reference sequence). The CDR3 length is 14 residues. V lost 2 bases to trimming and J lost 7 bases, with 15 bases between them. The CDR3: CASSLAPTVWEQYF. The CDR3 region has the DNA TGTGCCAGCAGTTTAGCTCCGACCGTGTGGGAGCAGTACTTC.

As DNA, the CDR3 is TGTGCCAGCAGTACCGACAGGGGATACTACGAGCAGTACTTC. It translates to CASSTDRGYYEQYF. This rearrangement joins TRBV6-1 to TRBJ2-7, with 8 nucleotides matching TRBD1. The CDR3 contains 14 residues. Trimming at V came to 5 bases and at J to 3 bases, leaving 6 bases not matched to a gene. Germline CDR1 reads MNHNS; CDR2 reads SASEGT.

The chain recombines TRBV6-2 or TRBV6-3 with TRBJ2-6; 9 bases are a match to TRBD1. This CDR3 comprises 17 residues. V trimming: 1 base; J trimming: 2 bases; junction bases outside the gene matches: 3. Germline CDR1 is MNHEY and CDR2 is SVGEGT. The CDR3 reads CASSYYWTGAGANVLTF. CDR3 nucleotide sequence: TGTGCCAGCAGTTACTATTGGACAGGGGCTGGGGCCAACGTCCTGACTTTC.

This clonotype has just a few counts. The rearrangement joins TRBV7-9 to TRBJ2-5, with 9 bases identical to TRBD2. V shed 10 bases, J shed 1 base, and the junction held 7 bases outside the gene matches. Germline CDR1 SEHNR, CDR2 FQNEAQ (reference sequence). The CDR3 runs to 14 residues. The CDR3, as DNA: TGTGCCATGCGAAGCGGGGGGTTCCAAGAGACCCAGTACTTC. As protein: CAMRSGGFQETQYF.

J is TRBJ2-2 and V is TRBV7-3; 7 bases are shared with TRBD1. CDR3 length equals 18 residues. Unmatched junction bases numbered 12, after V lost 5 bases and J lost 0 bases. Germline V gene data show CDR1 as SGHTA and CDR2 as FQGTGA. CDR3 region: CASSEDVTGAANTGELFF. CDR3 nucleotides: TGTGCCAGCAGCGAAGACGTAACAGGGGCAGCGAACACCGGGGAGCTGTTTTTT.

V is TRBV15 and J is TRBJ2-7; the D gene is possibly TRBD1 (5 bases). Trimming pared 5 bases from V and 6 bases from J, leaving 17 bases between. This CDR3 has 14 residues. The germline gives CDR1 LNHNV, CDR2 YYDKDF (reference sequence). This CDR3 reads CATSSWGFQGEQYF. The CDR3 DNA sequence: TGTGCCACCAGCTCCTGGGGTTTCCAGGGCGAGCAGTACTTC. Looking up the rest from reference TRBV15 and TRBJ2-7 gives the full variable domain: DAMVIQNPRYQVTQFGKPVTLSCSQTLNHNVMYWYQQKSSQAPKLLFHYYDKDFNNEADTPDNFQSRRPNTSFCFLDIRSPGLGDTAMYLCATSSWGFQGEQYFGPGTRLTVT.

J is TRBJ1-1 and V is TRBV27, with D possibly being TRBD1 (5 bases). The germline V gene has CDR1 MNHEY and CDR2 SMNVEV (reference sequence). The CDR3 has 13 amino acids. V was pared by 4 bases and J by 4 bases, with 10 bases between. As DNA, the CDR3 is TGTGCCAGCAGTTCATCAGGGTTCACTGAAGCTTTCTTT. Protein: CASSSSGFTEAFF.

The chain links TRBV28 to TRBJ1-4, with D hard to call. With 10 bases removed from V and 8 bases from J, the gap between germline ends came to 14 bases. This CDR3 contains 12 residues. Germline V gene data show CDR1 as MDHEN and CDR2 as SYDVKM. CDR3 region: CATIGLDEKLFF. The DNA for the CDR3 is TGTGCCACCATAGGCTTGGACGAAAAACTGTTTTTT.

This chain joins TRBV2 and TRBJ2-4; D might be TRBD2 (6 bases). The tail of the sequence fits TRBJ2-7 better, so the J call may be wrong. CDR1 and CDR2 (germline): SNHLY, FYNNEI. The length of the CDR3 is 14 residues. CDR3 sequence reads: CASVRRAEAYEQYF. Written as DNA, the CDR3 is TGTGCCAGCGTACGGAGGGCCGAGGCTTACGAGCAGTACTTC.

The CDR3 protein is CASSSRDRVHEQYF. The CDR3 DNA reads as TGTGCCAGCAGCTCAAGGGACAGGGTCCACGAGCAGTACTTC. The chain couples TRBV7-3 to TRBJ2-7; 9 bases line up with TRBD1. The CDR3 runs 14 residues. The V segment lost 4 bases and the J segment 5 bases; nucleotides outside the gene matches: 6. The germline V gene encodes CDR1 SGHTA and CDR2 FQGTGA.

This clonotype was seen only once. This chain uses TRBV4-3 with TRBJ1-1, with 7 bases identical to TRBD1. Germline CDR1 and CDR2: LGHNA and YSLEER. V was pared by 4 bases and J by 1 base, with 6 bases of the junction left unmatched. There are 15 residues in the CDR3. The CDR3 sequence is CASSPKGTANTEAFF. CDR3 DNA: TGCGCCAGCAGCCCGAAAGGGACAGCGAACACTGAAGCTTTCTTT.

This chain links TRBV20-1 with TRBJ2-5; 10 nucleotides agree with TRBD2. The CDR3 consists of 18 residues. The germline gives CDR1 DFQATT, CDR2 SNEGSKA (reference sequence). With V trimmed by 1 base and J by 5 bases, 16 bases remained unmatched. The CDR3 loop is CSARGLGSGRAWSETQYF. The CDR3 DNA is TGCAGTGCTAGAGGTTTAGGGAGCGGGAGGGCCTGGTCGGAGACCCAGTACTTC.

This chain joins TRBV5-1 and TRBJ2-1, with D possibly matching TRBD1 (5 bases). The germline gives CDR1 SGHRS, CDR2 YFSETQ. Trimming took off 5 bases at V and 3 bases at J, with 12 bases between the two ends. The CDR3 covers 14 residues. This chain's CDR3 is CASSRPGLYNEQFF. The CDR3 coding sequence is TGCGCCAGCAGTCGGCCAGGGCTCTACAATGAGCAGTTCTTC.

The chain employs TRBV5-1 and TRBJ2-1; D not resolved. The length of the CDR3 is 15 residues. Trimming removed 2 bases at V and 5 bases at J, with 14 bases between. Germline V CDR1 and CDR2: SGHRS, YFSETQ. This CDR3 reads CASSLSNSLNNEQFF. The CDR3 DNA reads TGCGCCAGCAGCTTATCAAACAGCCTGAACAATGAGCAGTTCTTC.

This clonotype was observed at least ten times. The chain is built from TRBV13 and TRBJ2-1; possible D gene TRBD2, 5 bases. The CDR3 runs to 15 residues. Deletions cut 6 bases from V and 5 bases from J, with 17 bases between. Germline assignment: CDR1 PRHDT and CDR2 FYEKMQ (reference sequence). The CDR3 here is CASRRAGLAHNEQFF. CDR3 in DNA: TGTGCCAGCAGGCGTGCTGGTCTAGCACACAATGAGCAGTTCTTC.

CDR3 residues: CSAKKGQFYEQYF. CDR3 nucleotide sequence: TGCAGTGCTAAAAAGGGACAGTTCTACGAGCAGTACTTC. This chain joins TRBV20-1 and TRBJ2-7; TRBD1 matches 7 bases. The germline V gene encodes CDR1 DFQATT and CDR2 SNEGSKA (reference sequence). This CDR3 contains 13 residues. V shed 4 bases, J shed 3 bases, and the junction held 6 bases outside the gene matches.